The next 26 T cell receptor beta chains were all read from a single sample in a study of cytotoxic CD8 clonotypes in ibrutinib-treated CLL (dated by TCRdb to about 2021). Library preparation employed the immunoSEQ multiplex PCR assay. TCRdb provides this immuneACCESS table in a form limited to in-frame rearrangements. Some clones are lacking; in checked studies, under half of them reflect an unresolved V gene, and why the rest are absent is not known. The sample records fewer than 400,000 clones, 67% of which are singletons. Roughly 6.7% of the sample goes to the ten largest clones. Specimen: PBMCs, collected after 36 months of ibrutinib treatment. These receptors all come from a human donor with chronic lymphocytic leukemia.

This clone has just one count. The CDR3 is CASTSTGSNEKLFF. The CDR3, as DNA: TGTGCCAGCACATCAACCGGATCTAATGAAAAACTGTTTTTT. The genes are TRBV6-5 and TRBJ1-4; no definite D call. Germline lookup yields CDR1 MNHEY and CDR2 SVGAGI. Trimming left V 7 bases short and J 3 bases short, with 12 bases between. This CDR3 spans 14 amino acids.

This chain uses TRBV7-9 with TRBJ1-2; 8 nucleotides align to TRBD1. With 0 bases clipped from V and 7 bases from J, the junction kept 7 bases outside the gene matches. The CDR3 covers 15 residues. The germline CDR1 and CDR2 sequences are SEHNR and FQNEAQ (reference sequence). This chain's CDR3 is CASSLAGQGGPGYTF. The CDR3 bases are TGTGCCAGCAGCTTAGCCGGACAGGGAGGGCCTGGCTACACCTTC.

This clone was found a few times. This rearrangement joins TRBV4-1 to TRBJ2-7, with D perhaps given as TRBD1 or TRBD2 (5 bases each). Germline CDR1 reads MGHRA; CDR2 reads YSYEKL. Trimming pared 1 base from V and 2 bases from J, leaving 6 bases between. CDR3 length equals 13 residues. The CDR3 region is CASSQGGPYEQYF. Written as DNA, the CDR3 is TGCGCCAGCAGCCAAGGGGGACCCTACGAGCAGTACTTC.

The chain is built from TRBV5-1 and TRBJ2-1, with D perhaps matching TRBD2 (5 bases). V lost 1 base, J lost 2 bases, and 13 bases lay in between. Germline lookup yields CDR1 SGHRS and CDR2 YFSETQ. This CDR3 has 16 residues. As DNA, the CDR3 is TGCGCCAGCAGCTTGTACGTAACGGAGGCCTACAATGAGCAGTTCTTC. Translated: CASSLYVTEAYNEQFF.

This clone was detected a few times. The V gene is TRBV20-1, the J gene TRBJ2-5; a possible D gene is TRBD1 (6 bases). The CDR3 spans 11 residues. Trimming shortened V by 4 bases and J by 5 bases, and 8 bases separated the two germline ends. The germline V gene encodes CDR1 DFQATT and CDR2 SNEGSKA (reference sequence). As DNA, the CDR3 is TGCAGTGCTACGAGGGGGGAGACCCAGTACTTC. Translated: CSATRGETQYF.

In its sample, this clone was seen once. The chain has TRBV28 and TRBJ1-2, with D hard to call. Looked up from germline, CDR1 is MDHEN and CDR2 is SYDVKM. Trimming pared 5 bases from V and 8 bases from J, leaving 18 bases between. The CDR3 runs 14 residues. The CDR3 bases are TGTGCCAGCAGTCCCAGTGATCTCGGTGAGGGCTACACCTTC. It encodes CASSPSDLGEGYTF.

This chain links TRBV7-9 with TRBJ2-3, with 9 positions matching TRBD2. V was pared by 5 bases and J by 5 bases, with 5 bases of the junction left unmatched. Germline V lookup: CDR1 SEHNR, CDR2 FQNEAQ (reference sequence). This CDR3 region has 14 residues. The CDR3 loop is CASSPGLAEDTQYF. CDR3 sequence (DNA): TGTGCCAGCAGCCCGGGACTAGCAGAAGATACGCAGTATTTT.

The chain links TRBV19 to TRBJ2-7, with D possibly being TRBD1 (6 bases). V lost 6 bases to trimming and J lost 1 base, with 13 bases between them. The CDR3 runs 14 residues. Germline-derived CDR1 and CDR2 are LNHDA and SQIVND (reference sequence). DNA of the CDR3: TGTGCCAGTAGGAGGGCCCAGGGGTCCTACGAGCAGTACTTC. Amino acids: CASRRAQGSYEQYF.

V is TRBV2 and J is TRBJ2-7, with TRBD1 matching 10 bases. The CDR3 spans 13 residues. V was pared by 4 bases and J by 6 bases, with 3 bases of the junction left unmatched. Germline V gives CDR1 SNHLY, CDR2 FYNNEI. Written as DNA, the CDR3 is TGTGCCAGCAGTGTGACAGGGGGCCGCGAGCAGTACTTC. This gives the protein CASSVTGGREQYF. Full variable domain (outside the CDR3, taken from reference TRBV2 and TRBJ2-7): EPEVTQTPSHQVTQMGQEVILRCVPISNHLYFYWYRQILGQKVEFLVSFYNNEISEKSEIFDDQFSVERPDGSNFTLKIRSTKLEDSAMYFCASSVTGGREQYFGPGTRLTVT.

The gene calls are TRBV5-1 and TRBJ2-1; 10 positions agree with TRBD2. CDR3 size: 19 residues. The J segment lost 0 bases and the V segment lost 3 bases, leaving 12 bases of the junction unmatched. CDR1 SGHRS and CDR2 YFSETQ come from the germline V gene. The CDR3 spells CASSSLGSGRGSSYNEQFF. CDR3 DNA sequence: TGCGCCAGCAGCTCCCTAGGAAGCGGGAGGGGGAGCTCCTACAATGAGCAGTTCTTC.

The rearrangement uses TRBV5-1 and TRBJ2-4; maybe TRBD1 (5 bases). The CDR3 has 13 residues. The germline V and J ends were trimmed by 0 bases and 11 bases, with 12 bases remaining between them. Germline assignment: CDR1 SGHRS and CDR2 YFSETQ. CDR3 nucleotide sequence: TGCGCCAGCAGCTTGGCTGGGGCTTCAGTTCAGTACTTC. Translating it yields CASSLAGASVQYF.

The chain employs TRBV18 and TRBJ2-7; D remains ambiguous. Germline V gene sequence: CDR1 KGHSH, CDR2 LQKENI. There are 14 residues in the CDR3. The V gene lost 0 bases and the J gene lost 2 bases, with 8 bases spanning the gap. The CDR3: CASSPPAWTYEQYF. CDR3 DNA sequence: TGTGCCAGCTCACCACCTGCATGGACCTACGAGCAGTACTTC.

The chain joins TRBV20-1 to TRBJ1-2; unclear D gene. V lost 3 bases to trimming and J lost 6 bases, with 8 bases between them. The length of the CDR3 is 11 residues. Germline V gene data show CDR1 as DFQATT and CDR2 as SNEGSKA (reference sequence). The CDR3 here is CSASADNGYTF. The CDR3 coding sequence is TGCAGTGCTAGCGCAGACAATGGCTACACCTTC.

The chain carries TRBV7-9 and TRBJ2-5; D is ambiguous. The germline CDR1 and CDR2 sequences are SEHNR and FQNEAQ (reference sequence). CDR3 length: 15 amino acids. Deletions cut 3 bases from V and 0 bases from J, with 11 bases between. The CDR3 region is CASSLIDGNQETQYF. The CDR3 DNA reads TGTGCCAGCAGCTTGATCGACGGCAACCAAGAGACCCAGTACTTC.

This clone showed up just once. The rearrangement uses TRBV7-8 and TRBJ2-7; D may be TRBD1 or TRBD2 (5 bases each). Looked up from germline, CDR1 is SGHVS and CDR2 is FQNEAQ. This CDR3 contains 14 residues. Trimming pared 5 bases from V and 2 bases from J, leaving 13 bases between. The CDR3 region has the DNA TGTGCCAGCAGCCCAGGGACGGACCCCTACGAGCAGTACTTC. This sequence encodes CASSPGTDPYEQYF.

The rearrangement links TRBV18 to TRBJ2-1, with 10 bases identical to TRBD2. V lost 3 bases to trimming and J lost 6 bases; unmatched junction nucleotides: 8. CDR1 is KGHSH, CDR2 LQKENI, per germline. The CDR3 totals 16 residues. The CDR3 bases are TGTGCCAGCTCACCGCTAGCGGGAGAGGGGGGCAATGAGCAGTTCTTC. Protein: CASSPLAGEGGNEQFF. Full variable domain (remainder filled in from reference TRBV18 and TRBJ2-1): NAGVMQNPRHLVRRRGQEARLRCSPMKGHSHVYWYRQLPEEGLKFMVYLQKENIIDESGMPKERFSAEFPKEGPSILRIQQVVRGDSAAYFCASSPLAGEGGNEQFFGPGTRLTVL.

A single count supports this clone. The V call is TRBV10-2, the J call TRBJ1-2; TRBD1 aligns across 7 bases. The germline CDR1 and CDR2 sequences are WSHSY and SAAADI. Trimming took 6 bases from V and 3 from J; bases not matched to a gene: 4. CDR3 length equals 13 residues. CDR3 protein: CASSFTGDYGYTF. The DNA of the CDR3 is TGCGCCAGCAGCTTTACAGGGGACTATGGCTACACCTTC.

This clone was recorded only once. The V gene is TRBV10-1, the J gene TRBJ1-6; D not resolved. Per germline, CDR1 WNHNN and CDR2 SYGVQD (reference sequence). The V gene lost 0 bases and the J gene lost 1 base, with 13 bases spanning the gap. The CDR3 contains 18 residues. The CDR3 protein is CASSESNTEISYNSPLHF. The CDR3 nucleotides read TGCGCCAGCAGTGAGTCGAATACGGAGATATCCTATAATTCACCCCTCCACTTT.

In its sample, this clone was seen once. This CDR3 is CASSTERTLGTDTQYF. The CDR3 DNA reads as TGTGCCAGCAGCACGGAGAGGACACTGGGCACAGATACGCAGTATTTT. This chain uses TRBV5-6 with TRBJ2-3; perhaps TRBD1 as D (5 bases). Germline-derived CDR1 and CDR2 are SGHDT and YYEEEE. The CDR3 sequence is 16 residues long. The germline V and J ends were trimmed by 4 bases and 1 base, with 16 bases remaining between them.

The chain links TRBV11-2 to TRBJ2-2, with D unclear. V lost 7 bases, J lost 0 bases, and 3 bases lay in between. The length of the CDR3 is 12 residues. From germline, CDR1 is SGHAT and CDR2 FQNNGV. The DNA of the CDR3 is TGTGCCAGCACCCCGAACACCGGGGAGCTGTTTTTT. This codes for CASTPNTGELFF.

Details on this clone: This specimen includes other DNA sequences encoding the same CDR3. For the CDR3, the DNA is TGCGCCAGCAGCTTGGTGGCGGGGTCCTCCTACAATGAGCAGTTCTTC. Protein: CASSLVAGSSYNEQFF. V usage is TRBV5-1 and J usage is TRBJ2-1, with D possibly TRBD2 on 6 matching bases. V gave up 0 bases and J gave up 0 bases, with 10 bases separating them. The CDR3 spans 16 residues. The germline gives CDR1 SGHRS, CDR2 YFSETQ.

The table lists this clone with a count of one. The J gene is TRBJ2-1, the V gene TRBV29-1; D is possibly TRBD2 (6 bases). The germline gives CDR1 SQVTM, CDR2 ANQGSEA. The CDR3 is made up of 14 amino acids. V was pared by 5 bases and J by 7 bases, with 18 bases between. CDR3 coding DNA: TGCAGCGTTTTCAGGCGGGGATTCCCAAATGAGCAGTTCTTC. It specifies CSVFRRGFPNEQFF.

The chain links TRBV2 to TRBJ2-7; TRBD1 might be the D (5 bases). Germline V CDR1 and CDR2: SNHLY, FYNNEI. CDR3 length equals 13 residues. Trimming pared 6 bases from V and 2 bases from J, leaving 11 bases between. The CDR3 nucleotides read TGTGCCAGCAGGGGGCAGCCCCCCTACGAGCAGTACTTC. Translation gives CASRGQPPYEQYF.

This clone was observed a few times. V is TRBV29-1 and J is TRBJ1-4; D is undetermined. Germline assignment: CDR1 SQVTM and CDR2 ANQGSEA. Deletions cut 8 bases from V and 4 bases from J, with 14 bases between. This CDR3 contains 13 residues. CDR3 nucleotides: TGCAGCTATCGTCGGGCGGTTAATGAAAAACTGTTTTTT. Translation gives CSYRRAVNEKLFF. The whole variable domain, remainder taken from reference TRBV29-1 and TRBJ1-4, is SAVISQKPSRDICQRGTSLTIQCQVDSQVTMMFWYRQQPGQSLTLIATANQGSEATYESGFVIDKFPISRPNLTFSTLTVSNMSPEDSSIYLCSYRRAVNEKLFFGSGTQLSVL.

V usage is TRBV7-8 and J usage is TRBJ2-2; D assignment may be TRBD1 or TRBD2 (6 bases each). The CDR3 is 18 amino acids. Per germline, CDR1 SGHVS and CDR2 FQNEAQ. The V and J ends lost 5 bases and 4 bases respectively, with 23 bases between them. In DNA, the CDR3 is TGTGCCAGCAGCCCCGTTCCAACCGGGGGCGTTTTCACCGGGGAGCTGTTTTTT. Its translation is CASSPVPTGGVFTGELFF. Based on the CDR3 plus reference TRBV7-8 and TRBJ2-2, the full variable domain is GAGVSQSPRYKVAKRGQDVALRCDPISGHVSLFWYQQALGQGPEFLTYFQNEAQLDKSGLPSDRFFAERPEGSVSTLKIQRTQQEDSAVYLCASSPVPTGGVFTGELFFGEGSRLTVL.

The rearrangement links TRBV29-1 to TRBJ1-2; D is undetermined. In germline, CDR1 is SQVTM, CDR2 ANQGSEA. CDR3 length: 13 amino acids. V was pared by 4 bases and J by 8 bases, with 17 bases between. The CDR3 sequence is CSVAQIPLFGYTF. DNA of the CDR3: TGCAGCGTTGCACAGATTCCCCTATTCGGCTACACCTTC.